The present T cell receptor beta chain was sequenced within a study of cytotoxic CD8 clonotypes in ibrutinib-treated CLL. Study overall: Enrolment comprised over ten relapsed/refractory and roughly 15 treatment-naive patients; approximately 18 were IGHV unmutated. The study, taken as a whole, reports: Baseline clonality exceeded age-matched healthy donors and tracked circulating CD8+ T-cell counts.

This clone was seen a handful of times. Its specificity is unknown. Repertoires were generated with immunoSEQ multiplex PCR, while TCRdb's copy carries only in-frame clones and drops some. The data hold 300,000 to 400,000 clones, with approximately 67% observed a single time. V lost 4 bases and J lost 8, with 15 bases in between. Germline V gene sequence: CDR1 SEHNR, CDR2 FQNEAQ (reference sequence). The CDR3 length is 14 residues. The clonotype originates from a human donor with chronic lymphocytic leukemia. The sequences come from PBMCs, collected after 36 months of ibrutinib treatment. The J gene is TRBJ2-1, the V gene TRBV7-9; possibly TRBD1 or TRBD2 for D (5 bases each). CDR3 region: CASSYRDGRYEQFF. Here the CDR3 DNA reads TGTGCCAGCAGCTACCGGGACGGCAGGTATGAGCAGTTCTTC. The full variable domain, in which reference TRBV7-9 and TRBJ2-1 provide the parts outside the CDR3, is DTGVSQNPRHKITKRGQNVTFRCDPISEHNRLYWYRQTLGQGPEFLTYFQNEAQLEKSRLLSDRFSAERPKGSFSTLEIQRTEQGDSAMYLCASSYRDGRYEQFFGPGTRLTVL.